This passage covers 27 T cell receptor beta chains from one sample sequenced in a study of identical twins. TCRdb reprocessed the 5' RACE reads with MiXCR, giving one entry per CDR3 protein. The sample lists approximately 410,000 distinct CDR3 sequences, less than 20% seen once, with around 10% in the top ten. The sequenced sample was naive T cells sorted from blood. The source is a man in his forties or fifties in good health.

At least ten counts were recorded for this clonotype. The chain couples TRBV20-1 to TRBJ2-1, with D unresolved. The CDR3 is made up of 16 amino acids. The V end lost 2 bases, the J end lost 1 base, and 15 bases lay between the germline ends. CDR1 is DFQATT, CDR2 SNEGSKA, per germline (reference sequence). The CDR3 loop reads CSARRPVADSYNEQFF. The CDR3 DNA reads TGCAGTGCTAGACGACCCGTAGCTGATTCCTACAATGAGCAGTTCTTC.

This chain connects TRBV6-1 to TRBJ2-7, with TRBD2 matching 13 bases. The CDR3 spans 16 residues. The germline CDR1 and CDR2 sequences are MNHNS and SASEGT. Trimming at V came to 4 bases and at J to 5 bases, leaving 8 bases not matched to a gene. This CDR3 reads CASSGTWGLAGNEQYF. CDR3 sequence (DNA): TGTGCCAGCAGTGGAACTTGGGGACTAGCGGGAAACGAGCAGTACTTC.

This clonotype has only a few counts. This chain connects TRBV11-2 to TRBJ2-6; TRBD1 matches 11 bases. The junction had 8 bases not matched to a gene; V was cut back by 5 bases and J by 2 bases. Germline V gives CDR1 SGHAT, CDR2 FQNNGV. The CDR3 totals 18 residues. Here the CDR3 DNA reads TGTGCCAGCAGCCCAGGGCCGGGACAGGGGGCTGGGGCCAACGTCCTGACTTTC. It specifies CASSPGPGQGAGANVLTF. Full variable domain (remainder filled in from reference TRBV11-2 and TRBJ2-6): EAGVAQSPRYKIIEKRQSVAFWCNPISGHATLYWYQQILGQGPKLLIQFQNNGVVDDSQLPKDRFSAERLKGVDSTLKIQPAKLEDSAVYLCASSPGPGQGAGANVLTFGAGSRLTVL.

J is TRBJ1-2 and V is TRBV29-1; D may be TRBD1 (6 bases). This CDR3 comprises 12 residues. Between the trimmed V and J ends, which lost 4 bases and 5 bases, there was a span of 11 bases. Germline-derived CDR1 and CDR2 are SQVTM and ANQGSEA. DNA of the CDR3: TGCAGCGTTGTGGCAGGGGTGTATGGCTACACCTTC. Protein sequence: CSVVAGVYGYTF. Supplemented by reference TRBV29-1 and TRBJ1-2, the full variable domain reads SAVISQKPSRDICQRGTSLTIQCQVDSQVTMMFWYRQQPGQSLTLIATANQGSEATYESGFVIDKFPISRPNLTFSTLTVSNMSPEDSSIYLCSVVAGVYGYTFGSGTRLTVV.

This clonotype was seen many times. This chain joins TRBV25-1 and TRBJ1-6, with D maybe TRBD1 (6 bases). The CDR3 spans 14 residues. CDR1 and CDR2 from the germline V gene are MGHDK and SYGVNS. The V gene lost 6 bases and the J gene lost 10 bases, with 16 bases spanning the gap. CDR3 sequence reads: CASRKGYRESPLHF. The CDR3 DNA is TGTGCCAGCAGAAAAGGGTACAGGGAATCACCCCTCCACTTT. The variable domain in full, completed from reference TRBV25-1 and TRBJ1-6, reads EADIYQTPRYLVIGTGKKITLECSQTMGHDKMYWYQQDPGMELHLIHYSYGVNSTEKGDLSSESTVSRIRTEHFPLTLESARPSHTSQYLCASRKGYRESPLHFGNGTRLTVT.

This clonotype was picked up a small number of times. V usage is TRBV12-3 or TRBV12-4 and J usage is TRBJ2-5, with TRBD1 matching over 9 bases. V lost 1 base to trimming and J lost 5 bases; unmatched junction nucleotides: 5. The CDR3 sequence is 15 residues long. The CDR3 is CASSLGDRALETQYF. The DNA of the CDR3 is TGTGCCAGCAGTTTAGGGGACAGGGCATTGGAGACCCAGTACTTC.

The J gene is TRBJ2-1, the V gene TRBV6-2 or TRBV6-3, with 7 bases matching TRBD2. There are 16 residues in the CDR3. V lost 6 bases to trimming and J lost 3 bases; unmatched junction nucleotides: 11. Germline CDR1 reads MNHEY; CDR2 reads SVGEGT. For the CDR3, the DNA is TGTGCCAGCAGGCGAGACGGGGGGTCCTACTACAATGAGCAGTTCTTC. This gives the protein CASRRDGGSYYNEQFF.

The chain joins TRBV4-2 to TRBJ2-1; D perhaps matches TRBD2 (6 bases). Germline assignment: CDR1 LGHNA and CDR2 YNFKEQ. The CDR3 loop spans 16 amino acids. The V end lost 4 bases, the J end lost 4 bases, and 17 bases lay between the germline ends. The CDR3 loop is CASSRENSGQYNEQFF. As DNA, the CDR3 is TGTGCCAGCAGCCGCGAAAATAGCGGCCAATACAATGAGCAGTTCTTC.

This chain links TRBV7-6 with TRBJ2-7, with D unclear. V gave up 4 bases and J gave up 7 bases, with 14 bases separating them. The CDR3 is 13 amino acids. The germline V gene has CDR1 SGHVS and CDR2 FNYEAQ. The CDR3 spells CASSWAFGREQYF. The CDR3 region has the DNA TGTGCCAGCAGCTGGGCCTTTGGACGGGAGCAGTACTTC.

CDR3 region: CASRPATRYEQYF. CDR3 in DNA: TGTGCCAGCAGGCCCGCGACCCGCTACGAGCAGTACTTC. The rearrangement links TRBV7-8 to TRBJ2-7; D ambiguous. The CDR3 spans 13 residues. Germline V gene sequence: CDR1 SGHVS, CDR2 FQNEAQ. Trimming removed 6 bases at V and 3 bases at J, with 12 bases between.

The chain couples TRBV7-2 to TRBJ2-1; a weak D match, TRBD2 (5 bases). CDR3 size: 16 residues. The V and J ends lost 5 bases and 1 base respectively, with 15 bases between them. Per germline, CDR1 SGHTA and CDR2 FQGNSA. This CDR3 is CASSTLDFWSYNEQFF. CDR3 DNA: TGTGCCAGCAGCACACTAGATTTCTGGTCCTACAATGAGCAGTTCTTC.

CDR3 protein: CATSRTSGIGVNTGELFF. As DNA, the CDR3 is TGTGCCACCAGCAGGACTAGCGGGATAGGGGTGAACACCGGGGAGCTGTTTTTT. The chain couples TRBV15 to TRBJ2-2; 11 positions match TRBD2. The CDR3 has 18 amino acids. J was trimmed by 1 base and V by 3 bases; bases with no gene match: 7. Germline loops: CDR1 LNHNV, CDR2 YYDKDF (reference sequence).

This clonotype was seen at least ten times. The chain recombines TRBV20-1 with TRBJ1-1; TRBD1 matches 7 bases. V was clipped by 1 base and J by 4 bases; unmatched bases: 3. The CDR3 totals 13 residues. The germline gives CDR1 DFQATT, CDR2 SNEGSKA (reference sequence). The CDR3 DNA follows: TGCAGTGCTAGAGGACAGGGAATCACTGAAGCTTTCTTT. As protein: CSARGQGITEAFF.

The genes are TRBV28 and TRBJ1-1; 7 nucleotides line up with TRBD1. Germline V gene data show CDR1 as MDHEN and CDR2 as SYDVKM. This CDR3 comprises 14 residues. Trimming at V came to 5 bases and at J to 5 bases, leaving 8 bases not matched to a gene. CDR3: CASSRQGRRTEAFF. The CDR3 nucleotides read TGTGCCAGCAGTAGACAGGGACGGAGGACTGAAGCTTTCTTT.

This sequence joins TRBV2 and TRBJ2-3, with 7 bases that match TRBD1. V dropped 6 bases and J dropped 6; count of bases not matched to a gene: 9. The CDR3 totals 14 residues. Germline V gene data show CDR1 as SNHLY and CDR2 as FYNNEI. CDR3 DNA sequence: TGTGCCAGCAGGAGGGACAGCTCACCGGATACGCAGTATTTT. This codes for CASRRDSSPDTQYF.

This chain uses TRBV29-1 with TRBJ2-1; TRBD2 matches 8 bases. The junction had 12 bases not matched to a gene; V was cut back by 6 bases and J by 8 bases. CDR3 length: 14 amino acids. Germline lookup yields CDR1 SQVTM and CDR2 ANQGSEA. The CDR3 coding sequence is TGCAGCGTGAAGGGACTAGTACCATGGGATGAGCAGTTCTTC. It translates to CSVKGLVPWDEQFF.

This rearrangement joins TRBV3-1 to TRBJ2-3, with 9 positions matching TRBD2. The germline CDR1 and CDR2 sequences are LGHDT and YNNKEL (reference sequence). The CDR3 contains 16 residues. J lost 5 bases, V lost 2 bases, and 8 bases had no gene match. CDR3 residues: CASSQRAGGRGDTQYF. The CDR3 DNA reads TGTGCCAGCAGCCAACGCGCGGGGGGGCGAGGAGATACGCAGTATTTT.

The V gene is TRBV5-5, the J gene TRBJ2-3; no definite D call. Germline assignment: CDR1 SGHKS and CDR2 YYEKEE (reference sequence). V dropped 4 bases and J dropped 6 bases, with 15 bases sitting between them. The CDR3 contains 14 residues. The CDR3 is CASSPWQVVDTQYF. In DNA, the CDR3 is TGTGCCAGCAGCCCCTGGCAAGTGGTGGATACGCAGTATTTT.

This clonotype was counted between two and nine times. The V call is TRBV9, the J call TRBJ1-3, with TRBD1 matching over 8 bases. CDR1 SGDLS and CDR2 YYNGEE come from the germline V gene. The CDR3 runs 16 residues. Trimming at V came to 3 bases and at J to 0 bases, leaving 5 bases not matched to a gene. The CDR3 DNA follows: TGTGCCAGCAGCGCCCGGGACAGGACCTCTGGAAACACCATATATTTT. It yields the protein CASSARDRTSGNTIYF.

The chain's CDR3 is CAWSVDSNYEQYF. In nucleotides, the CDR3 is TGTGCCTGGAGTGTTGACAGTAACTACGAGCAGTACTTC. The chain carries TRBV30 and TRBJ2-7; TRBD1 is a possible D gene (5 bases). Germline values: CDR1 GTSNPN, CDR2 SVGIG (reference sequence). This CDR3 is built from 13 residues. V was clipped by 0 bases and J by 3 bases, with 9 bases between them.

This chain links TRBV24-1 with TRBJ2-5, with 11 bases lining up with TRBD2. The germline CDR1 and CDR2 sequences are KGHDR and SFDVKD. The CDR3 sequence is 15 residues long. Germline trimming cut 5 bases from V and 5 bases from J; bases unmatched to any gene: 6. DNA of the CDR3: TGTGCCACCAGTGCCCTTGGGACTAGCGGCGAGACCCAGTACTTC. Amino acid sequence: CATSALGTSGETQYF.

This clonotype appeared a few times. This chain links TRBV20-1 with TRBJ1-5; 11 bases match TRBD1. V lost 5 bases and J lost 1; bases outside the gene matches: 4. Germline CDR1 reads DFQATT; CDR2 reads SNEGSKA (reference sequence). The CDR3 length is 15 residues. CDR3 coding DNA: TGCAGTGCTCTCGGGACAGGGGGAAGCAATCAGCCCCAGCATTTT. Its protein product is CSALGTGGSNQPQHF.

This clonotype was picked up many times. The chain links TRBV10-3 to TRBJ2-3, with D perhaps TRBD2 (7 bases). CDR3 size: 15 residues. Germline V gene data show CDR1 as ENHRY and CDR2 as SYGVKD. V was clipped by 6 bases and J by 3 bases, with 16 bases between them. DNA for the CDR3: TGTGCCATCAGGGGGGCGGGAGTTATAACAGATACGCAGTATTTT. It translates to CAIRGAGVITDTQYF.

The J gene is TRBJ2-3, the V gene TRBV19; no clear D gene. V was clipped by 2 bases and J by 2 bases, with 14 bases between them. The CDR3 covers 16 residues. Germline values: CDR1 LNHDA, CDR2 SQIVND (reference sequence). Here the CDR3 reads CASSITDGVYTDTQYF. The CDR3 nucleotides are TGTGCCAGTAGTATAACAGACGGCGTGTACACAGATACGCAGTATTTT.

This CDR3 is CSARGTTSGSVDTQYF. CDR3 in DNA: TGCAGTGCTAGAGGCACGACTAGCGGGAGTGTAGATACGCAGTATTTT. The chain combines TRBV20-1 with TRBJ2-3; 12 bases map to TRBD2. J was trimmed by 5 bases and V by 1 base; bases with no gene match: 7. Germline CDR1 and CDR2: DFQATT and SNEGSKA (reference sequence). CDR3 length: 16 amino acids.

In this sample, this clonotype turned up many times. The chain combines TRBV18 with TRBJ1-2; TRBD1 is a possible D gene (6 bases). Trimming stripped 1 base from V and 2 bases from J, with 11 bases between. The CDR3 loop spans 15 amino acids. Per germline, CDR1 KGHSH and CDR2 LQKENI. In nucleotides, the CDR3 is TGTGCCAGCTCACCACTCCAGGGGACAAACTATGGCTACACCTTC. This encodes CASSPLQGTNYGYTF.

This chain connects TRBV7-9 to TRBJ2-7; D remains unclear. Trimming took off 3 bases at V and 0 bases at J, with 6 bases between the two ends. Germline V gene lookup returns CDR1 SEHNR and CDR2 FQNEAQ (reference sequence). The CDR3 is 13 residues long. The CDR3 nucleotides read TGTGCCAGCAGCTTTACAGTCTCCTACGAGCAGTACTTC. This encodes CASSFTVSYEQYF. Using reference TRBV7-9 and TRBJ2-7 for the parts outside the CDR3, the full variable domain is DTGVSQNPRHKITKRGQNVTFRCDPISEHNRLYWYRQTLGQGPEFLTYFQNEAQLEKSRLLSDRFSAERPKGSFSTLEIQRTEQGDSAMYLCASSFTVSYEQYFGPGTRLTVT.